Listed below are T cell receptor beta chains from one sample, sequenced in a study of control samples from healthy donors and cancer patients. Here immunoSEQ multiplex PCR was the method, and the copy in TCRdb shows in-frame clones only, minus some. The data show 35,000 to 40,000 clones, around four fifths seen once. Sequencing used PBMCs. The origin of the receptors is a woman aged 55-70 years with lung cancer. Both conserved end residues are part of each CDR3. The order of the fields is J gene, V gene, D gene, clone size, CDR3 protein, CDR3 DNA. The D gene is left open where the match is weak. Size values are once, few and many counts, or a class for expanded clones, and some rows have none.

J: TRBJ1-4
V: TRBV20-1
D: .
size: .
CDR3: CGGGESEKLFF
DNA: TGCGGCGGTGGGGAAAGCGAAAAACTGTTTTTT

J: TRBJ2-7
V: TRBV7-2
D: .
size: .
CDR3: CASSLAGGPVEQYF
DNA: TGTGCCAGCAGCTTAGCGGGAGGTCCGGTCGAGCAGTACTTC

J: TRBJ1-2
V: TRBV27
D: .
size: .
CDR3: CASSSVDVNYGYTF
DNA: TGTGCCAGCAGTTCCGTGGATGTGAACTATGGCTACACCTTC

J: TRBJ2-6
V: TRBV7-2
D: .
size: .
CDR3: CASIRASGANVLTF
DNA: TGTGCCAGCATCCGGGCTTCTGGGGCCAACGTCCTGACTTTC

J: TRBJ1-2
V: TRBV2
D: .
size: once
CDR3: CASSETRDGYTF
DNA: TGTGCCAGCAGCGAGACCCGGGACGGCTACACCTTC

J: TRBJ2-2
V: TRBV6-1
D: TRBD1
size: once
CDR3: CASSDPSTGGVTGELFF
DNA: TGTGCCAGCAGTGATCCTTCGACAGGGGGAGTCACCGGGGAGCTGTTTTTT

J: TRBJ2-4
V: TRBV19
D: .
size: .
CDR3: CASSQAGAGGQYF
DNA: TGTGCCAGTAGTCAGGCTGGGGCCGGAGGTCAGTACTTC

J: TRBJ1-1
V: TRBV6-2/TRBV6-3
D: .
size: .
CDR3: CASSYRPNTEAFF
DNA: TGTGCCAGCAGTTACAGGCCGAACACTGAAGCTTTCTTT

J: TRBJ1-2
V: TRBV5-1
D: TRBD1
size: .
CDR3: CASETGDGYGYTF
DNA: TGCGCCAGCGAAACAGGGGACGGCTATGGCTACACCTTC

J: TRBJ2-7
V: TRBV27
D: TRBD2
size: .
CDR3: CASSSTSGTTYEQYF
DNA: TGTGCCAGCAGTTCTACTAGCGGGACCACCTACGAGCAGTACTTC

J: TRBJ2-3
V: TRBV5-4
D: TRBD1
size: .
CDR3: CASSPGQGEDTQYF
DNA: TGTGCCAGCAGCCCCGGACAGGGGGAGGATACGCAGTATTTT

J: TRBJ1-1
V: TRBV12-3/TRBV12-4
D: TRBD1
size: .
CDR3: CASSWGQGAEAFF
DNA: TGTGCCAGCAGTTGGGGACAGGGGGCTGAAGCTTTCTTT

J: TRBJ2-5
V: TRBV6-5
D: .
size: .
CDR3: CASSTLGTQYF
DNA: TGTGCCAGCAGTACCCTGGGGACCCAGTACTTC

J: TRBJ2-3
V: TRBV9
D: TRBD2
size: medium-sized
CDR3: CASSGGESGVFDTQYF
DNA: TGTGCCAGCAGCGGAGGGGAGAGCGGGGTCTTCGATACGCAGTATTTT

J: TRBJ1-1
V: TRBV2
D: .
size: .
CDR3: CASRQGNTEAFF
DNA: TGTGCCAGCAGGCAGGGGAACACTGAAGCTTTCTTT